These 31 T cell receptor beta chains were sequenced from one sample in a study of OX40 agonist ivuxolimab in advanced cancers. Preparation of the library involved the immunoSEQ multiplex PCR assay. Here the immuneACCESS table is served through TCRdb, limited to in-frame sequences with V and J called. Missing clones are a known gap in these copies; in checked studies unresolved V genes cover under half, and the rest lacks a known reason. The sample table records approximately 40,000 clones; approximately 82% of these occur just once. The top ten constitute about 7.6% of the sample. This sample comprised CD4+ or CD8+ T cells sorted from blood, obtained in a trial of the OX40 agonist ivuxolimab. Source of these receptors: an adult with an advanced solid tumor such as melanoma, head and neck, liver or kidney cancer.

The chain recombines TRBV18 with TRBJ2-5; D is possibly TRBD1 (6 bases). There are 16 residues in the CDR3. Germline V gives CDR1 KGHSH, CDR2 LQKENI. Trimming pared 3 bases from V and 0 bases from J, leaving 14 bases between. The CDR3 region is CASSPRGMEYQETQYF. Here the CDR3 DNA reads TGTGCCAGCTCACCTAGGGGGATGGAGTACCAAGAGACCCAGTACTTC.

The J gene is TRBJ2-1, the V gene TRBV18; no clear D gene. The length of the CDR3 is 15 residues. V lost 3 bases and J lost 10, with 19 bases in between. CDR1 and CDR2 from the germline V gene are KGHSH and LQKENI. CDR3 residues: CASSPISGRLGEQFF. The CDR3 nucleotides are TGTGCCAGCTCACCCATATCTGGACGGCTGGGGGAGCAGTTCTTC.

This sequence joins TRBV2 and TRBJ1-5, with unresolved D. The V end lost 10 bases, the J end lost 0 bases, and 10 bases lay between the germline ends. This CDR3 region has 13 residues. Germline CDR1 is SNHLY and CDR2 is FYNNEI. The CDR3 protein is CAIALASNQPQHF. The CDR3, as DNA: TGTGCCATCGCGCTGGCTAGCAATCAGCCCCAGCATTTT.

The J gene is TRBJ1-1, the V gene TRBV12-1. TRBV12-1 is a pseudogene segment. This CDR3 is built from 16 residues. The CDR3 loop reads CASSFARAILGTEAFF. CDR3 coding DNA: TGTGCCAGCAGCTTTGCACGTGCGATCCTGGGCACTGAAGCTTTCTTT.

This rearrangement joins TRBV7-8 to TRBJ2-7; 7 bases agree with TRBD2. Germline-derived CDR1 and CDR2 are SGHVS and FQNEAQ. The length of the CDR3 is 15 residues. With V trimmed by 5 bases and J by 5 bases, 12 bases remained unmatched. The CDR3 loop reads CASSLTSGGSNEQYF. As DNA, the CDR3 is TGTGCCAGCAGCCTCACCTCGGGGGGTAGCAACGAGCAGTACTTC.

The genes are TRBV7-9 and TRBJ2-3; no clear D. The V end lost 7 bases, the J end lost 2 bases, and 16 bases lay between the germline ends. The CDR3 is 15 residues long. CDR1 and CDR2 (germline): SEHNR, FQNEAQ (reference sequence). In DNA form, the CDR3 reads TGTGCCAGCACCCCCGTATTGGGCGCCACAGATACGCAGTATTTT. Amino acids: CASTPVLGATDTQYF.

On this clone: This same CDR3 is encoded by further DNA sequences in the sample. V usage is TRBV4-3 and J usage is TRBJ2-5; tentative D call: TRBD2 (5 bases). Per germline, CDR1 LGHNA and CDR2 YSLEER. Trimming removed 0 bases from V and 3 bases from J, with 8 bases in between. The CDR3 consists of 14 residues. Here the CDR3 reads CASSQDTGKETQYF. The CDR3 nucleotides read TGCGCCAGCAGCCAAGATACCGGGAAAGAGACCCAGTACTTC.

This chain connects TRBV5-8 to TRBJ2-5, with TRBD1 as a possible D gene (6 bases). The germline V gene encodes CDR1 SGHTS and CDR2 YDEGEE. This CDR3 contains 14 residues. Deletions cut 4 bases from V and 1 base from J, with 11 bases between. CDR3 sequence reads: CASSQGQPQETQYF. CDR3 DNA: TGTGCCAGCAGCCAAGGACAGCCCCAAGAGACCCAGTACTTC. Together with reference TRBV5-8 and TRBJ2-5, the CDR3 gives the full variable domain: EAGVTQSPTHLIKTRGQQATLRCSPISGHTSVYWYQQALGLGLQFLLWYDEGEERNRGNFPPRFSGRQFPNYSSELNVNALELEDSALYLCASSQGQPQETQYFGPGTRLLVL.

The rearrangement joins TRBV7-2 to TRBJ2-3; 8 bases match TRBD2. In germline, CDR1 is SGHTA, CDR2 FQGNSA. The CDR3 contains 16 residues. The junction had 9 bases not matched to a gene; V was cut back by 5 bases and J by 2 bases. CDR3 DNA: TGTGCCAGCAGCCCTAGTGGTAGCGGGGACACAGATACGCAGTATTTT. Translation: CASSPSGSGDTDTQYF.

The V call is TRBV9, the J call TRBJ2-2; 12 bases line up with TRBD2. Germline trimming cut 2 bases from V and 4 bases from J; bases unmatched to any gene: 3. Germline CDR1 reads SGDLS; CDR2 reads YYNGEE. There are 16 residues in the CDR3. CDR3 amino acids: CASSVGLAGTTGELFF. CDR3 sequence (DNA): TGTGCCAGCAGCGTTGGACTAGCGGGAACCACCGGGGAGCTGTTTTTT.

This chain uses TRBV4-1 with TRBJ2-5; possibly TRBD1 or TRBD2 for D (6 bases each). Gene TRBJ2-7 matches the end of the DNA better, so the J call may be wrong. Germline values: CDR1 MGHRA, CDR2 YSYEKL. CDR3 length: 15 residues. The CDR3 bases are TGCGCCAGCAGCCAAGAGACAAGGGGGGCCTACGAGCAGTACTTC. Amino acid sequence: CASSQETRGAYEQYF.

The chain recombines TRBV5-4 with TRBJ2-3; the D gene is possibly TRBD2 (6 bases). Germline values: CDR1 SGHNT, CDR2 YYREEE (reference sequence). V dropped 0 bases and J dropped 6 bases, with 14 bases sitting between them. The CDR3 consists of 15 residues. The CDR3 is CASSLALGRSDTQYF. CDR3 DNA sequence: TGTGCCAGCAGCTTGGCCCTGGGGAGGTCTGATACGCAGTATTTT.

V and J are TRBV11-2 and TRBJ1-5; weak D call: TRBD1 (5 bases). Deletions cut 2 bases from V and 11 bases from J, with 16 bases between. The germline CDR1 and CDR2 sequences are SGHAT and FQNNGV. This CDR3 region has 14 residues. The CDR3, as DNA: TGTGCCAGCAGCTTAATGTTAGGAGGGGAAGCCCAGCATTTT. Amino acid sequence: CASSLMLGGEAQHF.

The chain combines TRBV7-2 with TRBJ1-4, with 7 bases identical to TRBD1. This CDR3 spans 15 amino acids. V dropped 5 bases and J dropped 6; count of bases not matched to a gene: 9. From germline, CDR1 is SGHTA and CDR2 FQGNSA. CDR3 coding DNA: TGTGCCAGCAGCCCACAATCAGGGGGGGATGAAAAACTGTTTTTT. Translated: CASSPQSGGDEKLFF.

CDR3 sequence: CASSGGGLTLDEQFF. CDR3 nucleotides: TGTGCCAGCAGTGGAGGGGGACTCACTTTGGATGAGCAGTTCTTC. The chain is built from TRBV2 and TRBJ2-1, with D perhaps matching TRBD1 or TRBD2 (6 bases each). This CDR3 has 15 residues. Trimming took 4 bases from V and 8 from J, leaving 18 bases between them. CDR1 and CDR2 from the germline V gene are SNHLY and FYNNEI.

The V gene is TRBV7-9, the J gene TRBJ1-1; D is unclear. V lost 6 bases and J lost 0, with 11 bases in between. CDR1 is SEHNR and CDR2 is FQNEAQ in the germline V gene (reference sequence). The CDR3 length is 14 residues. The chain's CDR3 is CASSWAYMNTEAFF. CDR3 sequence (DNA): TGTGCCAGCAGTTGGGCGTACATGAACACTGAAGCTTTCTTT.

This chain links TRBV5-4 with TRBJ2-1; 10 positions agree with TRBD2. Germline values: CDR1 SGHNT, CDR2 YYREEE (reference sequence). The CDR3 loop spans 16 amino acids. V dropped 5 bases and J dropped 0; count of bases not matched to a gene: 5. The CDR3: CASSSGLAASYNEQFF. CDR3 in DNA: TGTGCCAGCAGTTCCGGACTAGCGGCCTCCTACAATGAGCAGTTCTTC.

The genes are TRBV5-1 and TRBJ2-7; a possible D gene is TRBD1 (5 bases). The CDR3 sequence is 15 residues long. Germline V CDR1 and CDR2: SGHRS, YFSETQ. Trimming stripped 4 bases from V and 0 bases from J, with 14 bases between. The CDR3 DNA sequence: TGCGCCAGCAGCCGTCAGGGTTCCGACTCCTACGAGCAGTACTTC. Translating it yields CASSRQGSDSYEQYF.

This clone was found once. This rearrangement joins TRBV4-3 to TRBJ1-1, with unresolved D. The CDR3 extends over 13 amino acids. The V and J ends lost 4 bases and 1 base respectively, with 7 bases between them. Germline-derived CDR1 and CDR2 are LGHNA and YSLEER. CDR3 region: CASSPASNTEAFF. In nucleotides, the CDR3 is TGCGCCAGCAGCCCGGCATCGAACACTGAAGCTTTCTTT.

This clone was seen a handful of times. The gene calls are TRBV5-1 and TRBJ2-3, with 12 bases fitting TRBD2. Germline assignment: CDR1 SGHRS and CDR2 YFSETQ. This CDR3 has 17 residues. Losses at the gene ends were 3 bases for V and 4 bases for J; bases not matched to a gene: 9. This chain's CDR3 is CASSSATSGSGADTQYF. CDR3 nucleotides: TGCGCCAGCAGCTCCGCGACTAGCGGGAGTGGGGCAGATACGCAGTATTTT.

The chain combines TRBV6-1 with TRBJ1-4, with no clear D. Germline CDR1 reads MNHNS; CDR2 reads SASEGT. The length of the CDR3 is 15 residues. V dropped 7 bases and J dropped 0 bases, with 12 bases sitting between them. The CDR3 is CASTRGLTTNEKLFF. In DNA form, the CDR3 reads TGTGCCAGCACGCGAGGATTAACAACTAATGAAAAACTGTTTTTT.

The chain couples TRBV27 to TRBJ2-1, with D possibly matching TRBD2 (6 bases). The CDR3 covers 15 residues. Between the trimmed V and J ends, which lost 0 bases and 7 bases, there was a span of 13 bases. Germline lookup yields CDR1 MNHEY and CDR2 SMNVEV (reference sequence). In nucleotides, the CDR3 is TGTGCCAGCAGTTTATCTTTTAATGCGGGAAATGAGCAGTTCTTC. It specifies CASSLSFNAGNEQFF.

The chain combines TRBV7-9 with TRBJ1-1; a weak D match, TRBD1 (5 bases). Trimming cost V 6 bases and J 1 base, with 15 bases left between them. The germline gives CDR1 SEHNR, CDR2 FQNEAQ (reference sequence). The CDR3 is 15 amino acids. CDR3 amino acids: CASSLTAEGNTEAFF. In DNA form, the CDR3 reads TGTGCCAGCAGTCTGACAGCAGAGGGGAACACTGAAGCTTTCTTT.

Here the CDR3 DNA reads TGTGCCAGCGCGTCTAGGGGACGGGACTCTGGGGCCAACGTCCTGACTTTC. It codes for CASASRGRDSGANVLTF. The chain is built from TRBV14 and TRBJ2-6, with D perhaps given as TRBD1 or TRBD2 (5 bases each). The CDR3 length is 17 residues. From germline, CDR1 is SGHDN and CDR2 FVKESK. Trimming removed 8 bases at V and 0 bases at J, with 17 bases between.

The rearrangement joins TRBV6-1 to TRBJ2-1; TRBD2 matches at 7 bases. This CDR3 has 11 amino acids. V lost 11 bases and J lost 9; bases outside the gene matches: 7. Germline V lookup: CDR1 MNHNS, CDR2 SASEGT. The CDR3 is CAGHSSGEQFF. CDR3 coding DNA: TGTGCCGGCCACTCTAGCGGTGAGCAGTTCTTC.

This chain joins TRBV4-1 and TRBJ2-1; no definite D call. With 0 bases removed from V and 7 bases from J, the gap between germline ends came to 7 bases. The CDR3 is made up of 13 amino acids. Germline V gene sequence: CDR1 MGHRA, CDR2 YSYEKL. CDR3 residues: CASSQDPLNEQFF. CDR3 sequence (DNA): TGCGCCAGCAGCCAAGATCCTTTGAATGAGCAGTTCTTC.

This clone has more than one count but fewer than ten. In DNA form, the CDR3 reads TGCGCCAGCAGCCAAGATCTGGGCGGACAGGGGGAGACCCAGTACTTC. As protein: CASSQDLGGQGETQYF. The V gene is TRBV4-3, the J gene TRBJ2-5; 9 nucleotides align to TRBD1. Germline lookup yields CDR1 LGHNA and CDR2 YSLEER. Trimming cost V 0 bases and J 5 bases; bases outside gene matches: 7. This CDR3 contains 16 residues.

The chain recombines TRBV19 with TRBJ1-5; tentatively, D is TRBD1 (6 bases). V shed 11 bases and J shed 3 bases, with 23 bases lying between them. The CDR3 extends over 16 amino acids. Germline V gene data show CDR1 as LNHDA and CDR2 as SQIVND (reference sequence). CDR3 bases: TGTGCCGCAAAGGGGGGGGACCGCGACAACAATCAGCCCCAGCATTTT. Translated, it gives CAAKGGDRDNNQPQHF. Variable domain in full (rest from reference TRBV19 and TRBJ1-5): DGGITQSPKYLFRKEGQNVTLSCEQNLNHDAMYWYRQDPGQGLRLIYYSQIVNDFQKGDIAEGYSVSREKKESFPLTVTSAQKNPTAFYLCAAKGGDRDNNQPQHFGDGTRLSIL.

The V call is TRBV25-1, the J call TRBJ2-7; D remains ambiguous. The CDR3 is made up of 14 amino acids. V lost 0 bases, J lost 3 bases, and 9 bases lay in between. Germline loops: CDR1 MGHDK, CDR2 SYGVNS. The CDR3: CASSEYGRHYEQYF. The CDR3 coding sequence is TGTGCCAGCAGTGAATACGGAAGACACTACGAGCAGTACTTC.

The chain uses TRBV5-1 and TRBJ1-2, with 7 bases aligning to TRBD1. CDR3 length equals 14 residues. Trimming cost V 4 bases and J 4 bases; bases outside gene matches: 7. Germline CDR1 and CDR2: SGHRS and YFSETQ. The CDR3 reads CASSLEGASYGYTF. The CDR3 DNA reads as TGCGCCAGCAGCCTTGAGGGGGCGTCCTATGGCTACACCTTC.

The chain carries TRBV19 and TRBJ2-5, with 10 bases fitting TRBD1. With V trimmed by 6 bases and J by 5 bases, 9 bases remained unmatched. The CDR3 totals 15 residues. Per germline, CDR1 LNHDA and CDR2 SQIVND (reference sequence). The CDR3 here is CASSPRQGAGETQYF. The CDR3 DNA reads TGTGCCAGTAGCCCGCGACAGGGGGCAGGGGAGACCCAGTACTTC.